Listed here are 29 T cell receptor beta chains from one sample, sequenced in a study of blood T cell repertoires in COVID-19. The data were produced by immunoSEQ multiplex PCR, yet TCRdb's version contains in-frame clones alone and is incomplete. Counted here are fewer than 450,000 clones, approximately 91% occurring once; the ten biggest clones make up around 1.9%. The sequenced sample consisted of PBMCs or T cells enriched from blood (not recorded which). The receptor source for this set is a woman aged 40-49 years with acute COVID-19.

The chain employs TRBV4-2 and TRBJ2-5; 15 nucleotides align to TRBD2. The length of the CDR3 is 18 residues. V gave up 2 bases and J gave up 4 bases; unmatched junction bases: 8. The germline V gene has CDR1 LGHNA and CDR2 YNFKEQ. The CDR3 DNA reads TGTGCCAGCAGCCAACAACCGGGACTAGCGGGGGGCGCAGAGACCCAGTACTTC. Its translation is CASSQQPGLAGGAETQYF.

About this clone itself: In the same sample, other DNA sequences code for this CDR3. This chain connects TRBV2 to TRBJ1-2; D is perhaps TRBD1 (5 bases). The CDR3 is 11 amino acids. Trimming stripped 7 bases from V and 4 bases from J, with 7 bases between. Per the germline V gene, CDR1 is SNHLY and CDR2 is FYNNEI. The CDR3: CASTDSYGYTF. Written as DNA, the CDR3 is TGTGCCAGCACCGACAGCTATGGCTACACCTTC.

The CDR3 loop is CASREAGRTNEKLFF. The CDR3 DNA is TGCGCCAGCAGAGAAGCGGGACGGACTAATGAAAAACTGTTTTTT. The chain recombines TRBV5-1 with TRBJ1-4; TRBD1 might be the D (5 bases). This CDR3 has 15 amino acids. Germline V CDR1 and CDR2: SGHRS, YFSETQ. V was cut by 5 bases and J by 2 bases, with 13 bases left in between.

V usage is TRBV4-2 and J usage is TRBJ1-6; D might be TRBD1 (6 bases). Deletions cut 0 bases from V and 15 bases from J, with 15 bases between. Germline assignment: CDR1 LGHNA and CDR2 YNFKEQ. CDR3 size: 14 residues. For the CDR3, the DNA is TGTGCCAGCAGCCAAGACTGGGGGGGGCTTGACCTCCACTTT. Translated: CASSQDWGGLDLHF.

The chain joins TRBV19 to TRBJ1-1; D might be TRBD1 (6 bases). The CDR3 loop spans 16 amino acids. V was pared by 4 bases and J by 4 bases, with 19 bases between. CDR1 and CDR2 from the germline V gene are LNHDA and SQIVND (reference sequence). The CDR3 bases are TGTGCCAGTAGTACACGGACAGCCATCAAGAGCACTGAAGCTTTCTTT. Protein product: CASSTRTAIKSTEAFF.

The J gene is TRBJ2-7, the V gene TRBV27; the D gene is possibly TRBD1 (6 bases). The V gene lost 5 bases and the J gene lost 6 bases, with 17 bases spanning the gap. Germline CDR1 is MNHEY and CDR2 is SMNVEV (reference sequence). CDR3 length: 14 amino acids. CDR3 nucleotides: TGTGCCAGCAGTGACCAAAACAGGGTTCGCGAGCAGTACTTC. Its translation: CASSDQNRVREQYF.

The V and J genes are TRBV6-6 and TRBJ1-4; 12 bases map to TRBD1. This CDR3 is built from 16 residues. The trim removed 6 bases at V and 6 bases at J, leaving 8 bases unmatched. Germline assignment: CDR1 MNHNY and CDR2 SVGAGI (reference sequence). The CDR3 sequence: CASSHQGQGADEKLFF. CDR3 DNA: TGTGCCAGCAGCCACCAGGGACAGGGGGCTGATGAAAAACTGTTTTTT.

The CDR3 sequence is CASRQQGDTEAFF. The CDR3 coding sequence is TGCGCCAGCAGACAACAGGGGGATACTGAAGCTTTCTTT. The V gene is TRBV23-1, the J gene TRBJ1-1; 8 bases line up with TRBD1. TRBV23-1 is an ORF, with its function uncertain. V dropped 6 bases and J dropped 5; count of bases not matched to a gene: 5. The length of the CDR3 is 13 residues.

CDR3: CASSHRYNEQFF. Here the CDR3 DNA reads TGCGCCAGCAGTCATCGGTATAATGAGCAGTTCTTC. The genes are TRBV4-1 and TRBJ2-1, with D hard to call. Germline values: CDR1 MGHRA, CDR2 YSYEKL. Trimming left V 6 bases short and J 7 bases short, with 10 bases between. The CDR3 is made up of 12 amino acids.

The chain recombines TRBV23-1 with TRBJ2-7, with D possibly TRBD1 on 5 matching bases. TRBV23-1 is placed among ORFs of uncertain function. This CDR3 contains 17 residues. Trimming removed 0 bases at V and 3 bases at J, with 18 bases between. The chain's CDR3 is CASSQSKQARRFYEQYF. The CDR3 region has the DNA TGCGCCAGCAGTCAATCGAAACAGGCCAGGCGATTCTACGAGCAGTACTTC.

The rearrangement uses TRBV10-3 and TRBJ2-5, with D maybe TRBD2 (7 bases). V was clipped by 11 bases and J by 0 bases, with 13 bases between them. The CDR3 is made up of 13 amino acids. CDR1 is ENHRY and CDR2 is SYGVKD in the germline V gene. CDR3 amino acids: CAAKGGYQETQYF. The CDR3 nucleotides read TGTGCCGCCAAGGGGGGGTACCAAGAGACCCAGTACTTC.

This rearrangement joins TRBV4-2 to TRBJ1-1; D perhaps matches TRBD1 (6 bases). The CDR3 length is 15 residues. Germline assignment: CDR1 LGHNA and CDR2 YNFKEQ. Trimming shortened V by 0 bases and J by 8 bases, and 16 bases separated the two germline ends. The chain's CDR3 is CASSQDLQGPQEAFF. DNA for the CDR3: TGTGCCAGCAGCCAAGACCTACAGGGACCTCAGGAAGCTTTCTTT.

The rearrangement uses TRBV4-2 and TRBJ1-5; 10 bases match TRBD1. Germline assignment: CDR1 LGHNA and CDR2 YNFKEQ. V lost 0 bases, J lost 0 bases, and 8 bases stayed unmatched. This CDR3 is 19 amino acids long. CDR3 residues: CASSQEWDRGSYSNQPQHF. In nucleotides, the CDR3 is TGTGCCAGCAGCCAAGAGTGGGACAGGGGATCCTATAGCAATCAGCCCCAGCATTTT.

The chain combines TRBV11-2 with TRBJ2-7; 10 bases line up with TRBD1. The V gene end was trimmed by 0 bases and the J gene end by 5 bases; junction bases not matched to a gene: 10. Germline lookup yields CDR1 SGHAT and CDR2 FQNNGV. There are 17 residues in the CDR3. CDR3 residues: CASSLDRPGTGAHEQYF. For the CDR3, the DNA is TGTGCCAGCAGCTTAGACCGTCCCGGGACAGGGGCCCACGAGCAGTACTTC.

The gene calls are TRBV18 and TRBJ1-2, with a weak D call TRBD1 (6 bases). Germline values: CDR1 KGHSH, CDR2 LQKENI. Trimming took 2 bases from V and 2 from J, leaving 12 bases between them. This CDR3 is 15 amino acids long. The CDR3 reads CASSPSQGTNYGYTF. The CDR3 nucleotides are TGTGCCAGCTCACCAAGCCAGGGGACGAACTATGGCTACACCTTC.

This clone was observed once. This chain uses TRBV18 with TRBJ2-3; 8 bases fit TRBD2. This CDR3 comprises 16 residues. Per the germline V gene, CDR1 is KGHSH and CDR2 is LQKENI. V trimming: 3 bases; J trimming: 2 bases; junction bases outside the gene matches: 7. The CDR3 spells CASSPRGSGITDTQYF. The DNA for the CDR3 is TGTGCCAGCTCACCCCGGGGTAGCGGGATCACAGATACGCAGTATTTT.

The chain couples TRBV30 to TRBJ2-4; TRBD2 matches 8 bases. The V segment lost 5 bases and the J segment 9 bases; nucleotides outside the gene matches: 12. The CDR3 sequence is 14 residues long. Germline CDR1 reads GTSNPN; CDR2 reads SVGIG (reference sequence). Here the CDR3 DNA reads TGTGCCTGGGGCCCGGGGGGGCCGGTGGTCATTCAGTACTTC. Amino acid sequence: CAWGPGGPVVIQYF. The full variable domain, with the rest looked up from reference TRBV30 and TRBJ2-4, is SQTIHQWPATLVQPVGSPLSLECTVEGTSNPNLYWYRQAAGRGLQLLFYSVGIGQISSEVPQNLSASRPQDRQFILSSKKLLLSDSGFYLCAWGPGGPVVIQYFGAGTRLSVL.

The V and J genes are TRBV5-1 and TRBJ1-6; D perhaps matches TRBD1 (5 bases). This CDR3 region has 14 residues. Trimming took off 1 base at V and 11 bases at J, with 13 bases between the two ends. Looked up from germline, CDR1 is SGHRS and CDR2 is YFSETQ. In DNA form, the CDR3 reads TGCGCCAGCAGCTTGATGGGCGGGGGAACACCCCTCCACTTT. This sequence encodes CASSLMGGGTPLHF.

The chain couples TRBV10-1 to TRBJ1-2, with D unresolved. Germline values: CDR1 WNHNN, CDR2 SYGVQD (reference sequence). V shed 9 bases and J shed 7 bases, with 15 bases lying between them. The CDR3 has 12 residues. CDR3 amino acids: CASHEGAGGYTF. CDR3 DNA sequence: TGCGCCAGTCACGAGGGAGCAGGTGGCTACACCTTC.

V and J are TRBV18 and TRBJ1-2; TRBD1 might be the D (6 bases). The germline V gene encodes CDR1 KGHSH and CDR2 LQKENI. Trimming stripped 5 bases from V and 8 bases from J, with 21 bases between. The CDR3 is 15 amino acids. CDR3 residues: CASSTTGQGVGGYTF. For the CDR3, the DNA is TGTGCCAGCTCAACCACAGGGCAGGGTGTGGGAGGCTACACCTTC.

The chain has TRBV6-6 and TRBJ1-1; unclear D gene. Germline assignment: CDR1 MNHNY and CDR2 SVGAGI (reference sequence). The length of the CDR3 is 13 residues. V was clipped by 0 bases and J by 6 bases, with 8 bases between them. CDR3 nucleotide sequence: TGTGCCAGCAGTTACTCGGTATTAGCTGAAGCTTTCTTT. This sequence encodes CASSYSVLAEAFF.

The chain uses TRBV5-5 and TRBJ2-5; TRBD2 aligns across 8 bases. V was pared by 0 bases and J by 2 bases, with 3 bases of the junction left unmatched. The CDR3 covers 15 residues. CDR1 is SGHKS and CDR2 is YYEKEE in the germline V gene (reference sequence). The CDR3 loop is CASSLVRGGQETQYF. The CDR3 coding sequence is TGTGCCAGCAGCTTGGTACGGGGGGGGCAAGAGACCCAGTACTTC.

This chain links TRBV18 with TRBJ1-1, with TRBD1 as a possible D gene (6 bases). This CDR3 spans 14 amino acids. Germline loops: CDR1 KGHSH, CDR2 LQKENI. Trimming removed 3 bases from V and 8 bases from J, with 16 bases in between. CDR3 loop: CASSPATGGAEAFF. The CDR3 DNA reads TGTGCCAGCTCACCCGCGACCGGGGGGGCCGAAGCTTTCTTT.

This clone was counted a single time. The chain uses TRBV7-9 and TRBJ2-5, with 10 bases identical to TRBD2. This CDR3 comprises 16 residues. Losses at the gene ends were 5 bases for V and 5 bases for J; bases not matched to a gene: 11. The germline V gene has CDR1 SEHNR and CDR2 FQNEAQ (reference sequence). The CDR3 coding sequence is TGTGCCAGCAGCCAACCCAGCGGGGGGGGGTCGGAGACCCAGTACTTC. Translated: CASSQPSGGGSETQYF.

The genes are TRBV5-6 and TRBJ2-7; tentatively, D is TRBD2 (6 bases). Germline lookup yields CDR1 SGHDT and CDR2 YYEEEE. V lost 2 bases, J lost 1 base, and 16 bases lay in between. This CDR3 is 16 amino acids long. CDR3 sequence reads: CASSLYRTEGSYEQYF. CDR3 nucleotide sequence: TGTGCCAGCAGCTTATACCGGACGGAGGGATCCTACGAGCAGTACTTC. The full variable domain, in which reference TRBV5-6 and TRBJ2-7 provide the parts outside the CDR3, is DAGVTQSPTHLIKTRGQQVTLRCSPKSGHDTVSWYQQALGQGPQFIFQYYEEEERQRGNFPDRFSGHQFPNYSSELNVNALLLGDSALYLCASSLYRTEGSYEQYFGPGTRLTVT.

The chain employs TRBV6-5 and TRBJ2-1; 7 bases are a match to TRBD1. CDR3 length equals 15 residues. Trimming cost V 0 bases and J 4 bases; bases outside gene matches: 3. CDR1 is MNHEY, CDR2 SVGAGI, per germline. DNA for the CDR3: TGTGCCAGCAGTTACTCCGTGGGACAGTACAATGAGCAGTTCTTC. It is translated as CASSYSVGQYNEQFF.

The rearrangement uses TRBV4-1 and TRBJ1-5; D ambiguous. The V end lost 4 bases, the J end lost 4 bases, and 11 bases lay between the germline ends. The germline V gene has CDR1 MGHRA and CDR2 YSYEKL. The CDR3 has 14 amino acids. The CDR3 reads CASSRAGRNQPQHF. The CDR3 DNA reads TGCGCCAGCAGCCGGGCGGGCAGAAATCAGCCCCAGCATTTT.

CDR3 nucleotide sequence: TGTGCCTGGAGTCGACAGGGGGGGGATGGCTACACCTTC. Its translation: CAWSRQGGDGYTF. This chain uses TRBV30 with TRBJ1-2, with 9 bases matching TRBD1. The germline CDR1 and CDR2 sequences are GTSNPN and SVGIG (reference sequence). V shed 2 bases and J 6 bases; nucleotides not matched to a gene: 4. This CDR3 region has 13 residues.

DNA of the CDR3: TGTGCCAGCAGCTTGGGTCAGGGGGGTGAAAAACTGTTTTTT. This codes for CASSLGQGGEKLFF. The chain uses TRBV4-2 and TRBJ1-4, with 7 bases identical to TRBD1. The CDR3 length is 14 residues. The V and J ends lost 5 bases and 7 bases, in that order; junction bases with no gene match: 7. The germline CDR1 and CDR2 sequences are LGHNA and YNFKEQ.